This paragraph reports one T cell receptor beta chain. The antigen remains unidentified. Next came a second PCR, run for about 6 to 12 cycles, which used a sample-barcoded 5' primer along with a J-beta primer mix. Through a template-switch adaptor with 12 random nucleotides, each cDNA molecule received a tag. TCRdb processed the 5' RACE reads anew with MiXCR; each CDR3 protein has one entry. The sample contains 650,000 to 1,000,000 distinct CDR3 sequences, 36% of which appear only once. This specimen comes from a study of blood T cells in healthy people across ages. The CDR3 covers 18 residues. After removal of 8 bases from V and 0 bases from J, the junction contained 12 bases not matched to a gene. CDR1 is MNHNS and CDR2 is SASEGT in the germline V gene. General study findings and limits: No conclusive comparison of naive versus antigen-experienced cells was possible with unsorted PBMCs.

The sequence was collected from a man aged 18 to 30 in good health. The rearrangement links TRBV6-1 to TRBJ2-6; 8 bases fit TRBD1. The material sequenced was blood. The CDR3 DNA is TGTGCCAGCGGGGAAAAGACAGGGGCTTACTCTGGGGCCAACGTCCTGACTTTC. Translating gives CASGEKTGAYSGANVLTF.